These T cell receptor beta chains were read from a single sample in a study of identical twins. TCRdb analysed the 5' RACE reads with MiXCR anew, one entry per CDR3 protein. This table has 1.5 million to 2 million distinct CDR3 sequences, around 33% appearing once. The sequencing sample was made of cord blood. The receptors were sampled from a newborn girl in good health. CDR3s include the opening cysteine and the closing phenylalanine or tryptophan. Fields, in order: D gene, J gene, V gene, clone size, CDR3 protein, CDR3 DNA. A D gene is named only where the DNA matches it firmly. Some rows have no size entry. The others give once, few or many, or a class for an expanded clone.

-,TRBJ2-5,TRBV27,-,CASSFRDNQETQYF,TGTGCCAGCAGTTTTAGGGACAACCAAGAGACCCAGTACTTC
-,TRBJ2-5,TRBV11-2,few,CASSLRRGDEQYF,TGTGCCAGCAGCTTACGCAGGGGTGATGAGCAGTACTTC
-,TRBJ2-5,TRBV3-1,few,CASSHNRGRTQYF,TGTGCCAGCAGCCACAACCGGGGACGGACCCAGTACTTC
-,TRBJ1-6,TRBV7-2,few,CASSYIPGTVGYNSPLHF,TGTGCCAGCAGCTATATTCCAGGAACAGTCGGGTATAATTCACCCCTCCACTTT
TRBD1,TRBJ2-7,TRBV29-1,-,CSVEDPGTGTAYEQYF,TGCAGCGTTGAAGATCCCGGGACAGGGACCGCCTACGAGCAGTACTTC
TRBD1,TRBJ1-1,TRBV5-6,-,CASSLGQGSYTEAFF,TGTGCCAGCAGCTTGGGACAGGGGTCCTACACTGAAGCTTTCTTT
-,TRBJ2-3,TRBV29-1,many,CSVVGRSTDTQYF,TGCAGCGTTGTAGGTCGCAGCACAGATACGCAGTATTTT
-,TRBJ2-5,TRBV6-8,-,CASSYMGAETQYF,TGTGCCAGCAGTTACATGGGGGCAGAGACCCAGTACTTC
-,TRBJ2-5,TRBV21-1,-,CASSIQGREETQYF,TGTGCCAGCAGCATACAGGGGAGAGAGGAGACCCAGTACTTC
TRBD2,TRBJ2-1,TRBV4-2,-,CASSQRVAGTGNEQFF,TGTGCCAGCAGCCAAAGGGTAGCGGGGACGGGCAATGAGCAGTTCTTC
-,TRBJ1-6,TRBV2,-,CASSEDRGSPLHF,TGTGCCAGCAGTGAGGACCGGGGGTCACCCCTCCACTTT
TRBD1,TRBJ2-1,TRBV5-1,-,CASSLALTGGDEQFF,TGCGCCAGCAGCTTGGCCTTAACAGGGGGCGATGAGCAGTTCTTC
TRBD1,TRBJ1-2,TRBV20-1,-,CSVEQGLYGYTF,TGCAGTGTCGAACAGGGGCTCTATGGCTACACCTTC
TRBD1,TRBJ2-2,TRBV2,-,CASSEGGTVNTGELFF,TGTGCCAGCAGTGAAGGGGGGACAGTTAATACCGGGGAGCTGTTTTTT
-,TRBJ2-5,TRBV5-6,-,CASSLEAGQETQYF,TGTGCCAGCAGCTTGGAGGCAGGACAAGAGACCCAGTACTTC
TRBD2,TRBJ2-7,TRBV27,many,CASSLGLAGLYEQYF,TGTGCCAGCAGTTTAGGACTAGCGGGACTTTACGAGCAGTACTTC
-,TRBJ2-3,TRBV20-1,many,CSARVGSLDTQYF,TGCAGTGCTAGAGTCGGGAGTCTGGATACGCAGTATTTT
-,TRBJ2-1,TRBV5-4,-,CASSLGRNLYNEQFF,TGTGCCAGCAGCTTAGGACGGAACCTTTACAATGAGCAGTTCTTC
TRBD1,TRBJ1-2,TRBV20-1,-,CSVYTGGYGYTF,TGCAGTGTCTATACAGGGGGCTATGGCTACACCTTC
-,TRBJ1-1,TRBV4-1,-,CASSQEPSSRVRNTEAFF,TGCGCCAGCAGCCAAGAACCGTCCTCAAGAGTCAGGAACACTGAAGCTTTCTTT
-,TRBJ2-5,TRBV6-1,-,CASNQRTLLYQETQYF,TGTGCCAGCAACCAAAGGACTTTACTCTACCAAGAGACCCAGTACTTC
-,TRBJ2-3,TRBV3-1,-,CASSQDTGLDTQYF,TGTGCCAGCAGCCAGGATACGGGTTTAGATACGCAGTATTTT
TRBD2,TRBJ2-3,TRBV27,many,CASSKASGYTDTQYF,TGTGCCAGCAGTAAGGCTAGCGGATACACAGATACGCAGTATTTT
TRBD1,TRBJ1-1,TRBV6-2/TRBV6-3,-,CASTQFRDRAEAFF,TGTGCCAGCACTCAGTTCCGGGACAGGGCTGAAGCTTTCTTT
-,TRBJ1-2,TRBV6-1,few,CASRAPVAGTNYGYTF,TGTGCCAGCAGGGCCCCGGTGGCAGGGACGAACTATGGCTACACCTTC
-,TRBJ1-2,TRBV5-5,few,CASSPGPGYYGYTF,TGTGCCAGCAGCCCGGGCCCTGGGTACTATGGCTACACCTTC
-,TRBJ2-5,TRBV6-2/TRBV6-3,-,CASSHTSLTSQETQYF,TGTGCCAGCAGCCATACCAGTCTGACTAGCCAAGAGACCCAGTACTTC
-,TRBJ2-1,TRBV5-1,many,CASSLDEGYNEQFF,TGTGCCAGCAGCTTAGATGAGGGTTACAATGAGCAGTTCTTC
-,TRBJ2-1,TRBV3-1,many,CASSQVGRNNEQFF,TGTGCCAGCAGCCAAGTCGGGCGAAACAATGAGCAGTTCTTC
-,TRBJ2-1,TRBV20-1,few,CSARPLGGPTYNEQFF,TGCAGTGCAAGACCCCTCGGGGGCCCAACCTACAATGAGCAGTTCTTC
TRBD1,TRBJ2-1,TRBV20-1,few,CSASRDGDRPYNEQFF,TGCAGTGCTAGTCGGGACGGGGACAGGCCCTACAATGAGCAGTTCTTC
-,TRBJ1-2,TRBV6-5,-,CASRLLQGMRGYTF,TGTGCCAGCAGACTCCTTCAGGGTATGCGGGGCTACACCTTC
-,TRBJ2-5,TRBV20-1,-,CSPGKETQYF,TGCAGCCCTGGAAAAGAGACCCAGTACTTC
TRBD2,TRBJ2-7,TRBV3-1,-,CASSQVSSGNNEQYF,TGTGCCAGCAGCCAAGTGAGTAGCGGGAATAATGAGCAGTACTTC
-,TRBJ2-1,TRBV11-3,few,CASSLEAWGSYNEQFF,TGTGCCAGCAGCTTAGAGGCTTGGGGCTCCTACAATGAGCAGTTCTTC
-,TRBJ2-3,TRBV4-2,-,CASSQEGRGDTQYF,TGTGCCAGCAGCCAAGAAGGCAGGGGTGATACGCAGTATTTT
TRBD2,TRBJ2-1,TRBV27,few,CASRRIAGGDEQFF,TGTGCCAGCCGCCGCATAGCGGGAGGGGATGAGCAGTTCTTC
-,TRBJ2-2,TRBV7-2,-,CASSRIVPGELFF,TGTGCCAGCAGCAGGATAGTCCCCGGGGAGCTGTTTTTT
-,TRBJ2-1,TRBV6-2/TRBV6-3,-,CASSYILAHSYNEQFF,TGTGCCAGCAGTTACATTCTAGCGCACTCCTACAATGAGCAGTTCTTC
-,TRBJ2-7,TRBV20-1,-,CSARGQAKEQYF,TGCAGTGCTAGAGGTCAAGCGAAGGAGCAGTACTTC
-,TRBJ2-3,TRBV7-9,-,CANSSQRATSTDTQYF,TGTGCCAACAGCTCCCAGCGGGCTACTAGCACAGATACGCAGTATTTT
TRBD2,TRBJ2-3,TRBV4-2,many,CASSQRGIETDTQYF,TGTGCCAGCAGCCAGCGGGGGATAGAGACAGATACGCAGTATTTT
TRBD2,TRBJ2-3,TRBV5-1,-,CASSLATGLAGGGDTQYF,TGCGCCAGCAGCTTGGCAACCGGACTAGCGGGAGGTGGAGATACGCAGTATTTT
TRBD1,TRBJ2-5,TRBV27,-,CASSSPRQGRQETQYF,TGTGCCAGCAGTTCCCCACGACAGGGTAGGCAAGAGACCCAGTACTTC
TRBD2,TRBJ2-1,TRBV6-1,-,CASRGLARVYNGQFF,TGTGCCAGCAGGGGACTAGCCAGGGTCTACAATGGGCAGTTCTTC
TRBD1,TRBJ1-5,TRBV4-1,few,CASSQDYHRGQPQHF,TGCGCCAGCAGCCAAGATTATCACAGGGGGCAGCCCCAGCATTTT
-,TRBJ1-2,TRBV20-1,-,CSARDRGTSYTF,TGCAGTGCTAGAGATCGGGGAACTAGCTACACCTTC
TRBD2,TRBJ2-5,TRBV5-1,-,CASMWTSGSKTQYF,TGCGCCAGCATGTGGACTAGCGGGAGTAAGACCCAGTACTTC
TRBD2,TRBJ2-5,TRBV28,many,CASRRGLAMSETQYF,TGTGCCAGCCGCCGAGGACTAGCAATGTCAGAGACCCAGTACTTC
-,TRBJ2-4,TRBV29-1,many,CSVRTFRAKNIQYF,TGCAGCGTTCGCACTTTCCGAGCCAAAAACATTCAGTACTTC
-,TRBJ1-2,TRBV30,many,CAWSVGGYGYTF,TGTGCCTGGAGTGTAGGGGGCTATGGCTACACCTTC
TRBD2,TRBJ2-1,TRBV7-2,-,CASRRTSGAETQFF,TGTGCCAGCAGAAGGACTAGCGGAGCAGAGACCCAGTTCTTC